This T cell receptor (beta chain) was identified in a study of early T cells in non-severe SARS-CoV-2 infection. Study-level information: The sequenced material was bulk RNA from unsorted whole blood, and its chains were unpaired.

Per the germline V gene, CDR1 is KGHDR and CDR2 is SFDVKD. The length of the CDR3 is 13 residues. Trimming pared 6 bases from V and 10 bases from J, leaving 15 bases between. Unique molecular identifiers were added to individual cDNA molecules. TCRdb reanalysed the 5' RACE reads using MiXCR and keeps one entry per CDR3 protein. The sample lists roughly 23,000 distinct CDR3 sequences; approximately 5.4% were seen once. This TCR came from an adult who was a healthcare worker with PCR-confirmed SARS-CoV-2 infection or an uninfected control (not recorded which). The starting material was whole blood, obtained at baseline. The chain carries TRBV24-1 and TRBJ2-1; tentative D call: TRBD1 (6 bases). The DNA of the CDR3 is TGTGCCACCAGTTTAAACTGGGGGCGAGAGCAGTTCTTC. This gives the protein CATSLNWGREQFF.